This entry describes one T cell receptor (beta chain). Libraries were prepared by immunoSEQ multiplex PCR; TCRdb keeps only in-frame clonotypes and omits some of them. Found here are tens of thousands of clones, roughly nine tenths of them singletons; the top ten hold about 19%. The sample originates from a study of OX40 agonist ivuxolimab in advanced cancers. Study details: With ivuxolimab, an agonistic anti-OX40 (CD134) antibody, patients were treated.

Germline assignment: CDR1 MNHEY and CDR2 SMNVEV (reference sequence). V gave up 11 bases and J gave up 6 bases, with 17 bases separating them. The CDR3 runs 13 residues. The sequence derives from an adult with an advanced solid tumor such as melanoma, head and neck, liver or kidney cancer. The rearrangement links TRBV27 to TRBJ1-5, with D hard to call. The source material was CD4+ or CD8+ T cells sorted from blood, sampled in a trial of the OX40 agonist ivuxolimab. CDR3: CASGAQPPQPQHF. Here the CDR3 DNA reads TGTGCCTCTGGAGCTCAACCCCCTCAGCCCCAGCATTTT.